The 13 T cell receptor beta chains listed next were all sequenced from one sample in a study of T cells in Graves' hyperthyroidism and ophthalmopathy. It was RNA transcripts that yielded the amplified TCR beta CDR3 regions. HTBI primers were used for first-round RT-PCR of the TCR CDR3. TCRdb passed the multiplex PCR reads through MiXCR, listing each CDR3 protein once. The sample records approximately 400,000 distinct CDR3 sequences, 18% being singletons. Sequenced material: blood. The receptor set was obtained from a man between 18 and 35 years old with Graves' ophthalmopathy.

The rearrangement links TRBV20-1 to TRBJ1-5; 7 bases agree with TRBD1. Trimming at V came to 7 bases and at J to 5 bases, leaving 8 bases not matched to a gene. CDR1 DFQATT and CDR2 SNEGSKA come from the germline V gene (reference sequence). The CDR3 spans 13 residues. The CDR3: CSGNGGGDQPQHF. The CDR3, as DNA: TGCAGTGGGAATGGAGGGGGCGATCAGCCCCAGCATTTT.

This clonotype was observed many times. The chain has TRBV6-6 and TRBJ1-5; 8 nucleotides line up with TRBD1. V shed 0 bases, J shed 0 bases, and the junction held 7 bases outside the gene matches. The germline V gene encodes CDR1 MNHNY and CDR2 SVGAGI (reference sequence). The CDR3 has 18 residues. CDR3 protein: CASSYSSRGLYSNQPQHF. DNA of the CDR3: TGTGCCAGCAGTTACTCGAGCAGGGGGCTATATAGCAATCAGCCCCAGCATTTT.

The chain couples TRBV3-1 to TRBJ1-6; no reliable D call. This CDR3 has 14 residues. Germline V gene sequence: CDR1 LGHDT, CDR2 YNNKEL (reference sequence). V lost 2 bases and J 7 bases, leaving 9 bases between the germline ends. CDR3 bases: TGTGCCAGCAGCCAAATACAGATAAATTCACCCCTCCACTTT. Translating gives CASSQIQINSPLHF.

The chain couples TRBV20-1 to TRBJ2-1; D is unclear. The CDR3 contains 13 residues. Trimming took 6 bases from V and 4 from J, leaving 13 bases between them. The germline CDR1 and CDR2 sequences are DFQATT and SNEGSKA (reference sequence). The CDR3 bases are TGCAGTGCCCGCACGTGGGGTTACAATGAGCAGTTCTTC. Residues: CSARTWGYNEQFF.

The V and J genes are TRBV20-1 and TRBJ2-5, with 9 positions matching TRBD2. Germline V gene sequence: CDR1 DFQATT, CDR2 SNEGSKA (reference sequence). There are 15 residues in the CDR3. Trimming at V came to 5 bases and at J to 7 bases, leaving 14 bases not matched to a gene. DNA of the CDR3: TGCAGTGCTGAAATAGCGGGGGCTCCAGAGGGGACCCAGTACTTC. This translates into CSAEIAGAPEGTQYF.

The genes are TRBV3-1 and TRBJ1-4, with TRBD1 matching over 11 bases. The V and J ends lost 4 bases and 7 bases, in that order; junction bases with no gene match: 11. This CDR3 spans 17 amino acids. Looked up from germline, CDR1 is LGHDT and CDR2 is YNNKEL (reference sequence). CDR3 loop: CASSLIGTGGTGEKLFF. Here the CDR3 DNA reads TGTGCCAGCAGCCTCATAGGGACAGGGGGGACGGGTGAAAAACTGTTTTTT.

The table lists this clonotype with many counts. V gene TRBV10-2 combines with J gene TRBJ2-5; 13 positions agree with TRBD2. This CDR3 comprises 15 residues. The junction had 3 bases not matched to a gene; V was cut back by 6 bases and J by 2 bases. Per the germline V gene, CDR1 is WSHSY and CDR2 is SAAADI. CDR3: CASSRTSGGQETQYF. The DNA of the CDR3 is TGCGCCAGCAGCCGGACTAGCGGGGGTCAAGAGACCCAGTACTTC.

This sequence joins TRBV7-9 and TRBJ2-7; D is tentatively TRBD1 or TRBD2 (5 bases each). V was shortened by 5 bases and J by 5 bases, with 16 bases between the two germline ends. CDR1 is SEHNR and CDR2 is FQNEAQ in the germline V gene (reference sequence). The CDR3 spans 14 residues. The CDR3 bases are TGTGCCAGCAGCCCCCCGGGGACGATCAACGAGCAGTACTTC. Translated: CASSPPGTINEQYF.

The chain carries TRBV20-1 and TRBJ1-2, with unresolved D. With 6 bases removed from V and 14 bases from J, the gap between germline ends came to 19 bases. The CDR3 is made up of 11 amino acids. Germline-derived CDR1 and CDR2 are DFQATT and SNEGSKA (reference sequence). The CDR3 loop reads CSALGGALCTF. In DNA, the CDR3 is TGCAGTGCCTTAGGTGGAGCTCTATGTACCTTC.

This rearrangement joins TRBV5-1 to TRBJ2-1; either TRBD1 or TRBD2 may fit D (6 bases each). Trimming cost V 0 bases and J 6 bases, with 10 bases left between them. Per germline, CDR1 SGHRS and CDR2 YFSETQ. This CDR3 comprises 14 residues. The CDR3 spells CASSLEGGINEQFF. The CDR3 DNA sequence: TGCGCCAGCAGCTTGGAGGGGGGAATCAATGAGCAGTTCTTC.

This clonotype has only a few counts. The rearrangement links TRBV28 to TRBJ2-4; D tentatively fits TRBD1 or TRBD2 (5 bases each). This CDR3 comprises 15 residues. Trimming removed 2 bases from V and 4 bases from J, with 12 bases in between. The V gene's germline CDR1 is MDHEN and CDR2 SYDVKM. CDR3 coding DNA: TGTGCCAGCAGTTTACCCGGGGACGGAAAAAACATTCAGTACTTC. The encoded protein is CASSLPGDGKNIQYF.

The chain employs TRBV6-2 or TRBV6-3 and TRBJ2-2; D gene unclear. V was clipped by 0 bases and J by 13 bases, with 12 bases between them. This CDR3 has 13 amino acids. Germline CDR1 reads MNHEY; CDR2 reads SVGEGT. The CDR3 region is CASSYSPENRLFF. CDR3 sequence (DNA): TGTGCCAGCAGTTACTCTCCGGAAAATCGGCTGTTTTTT.

This clonotype has more than one count but fewer than ten. This chain connects TRBV27 to TRBJ2-3; tentative D call: TRBD2 (6 bases). Between the trimmed V and J ends, which lost 5 bases and 0 bases, there was a span of 15 bases. Germline V CDR1 and CDR2: MNHEY, SMNVEV (reference sequence). The CDR3 has 16 amino acids. Here the CDR3 reads CASSPRGGASTDTQYF. For the CDR3, the DNA is TGTGCCAGCAGTCCAAGGGGAGGCGCTAGCACAGATACGCAGTATTTT.